This section outlines one T cell receptor beta chain sequence together with its context. The record originates from a study of blood T cell repertoires in COVID-19. Overall study context: The United States, Italy and Spain were the sources of the acute and convalescent COVID-19 samples. T cells, B-cell-depleted T cells, or PBMCs provided the cDNA or gDNA that served as material.

The V end was cut by 5 bases, the J end by 8 bases, with 12 bases between. This CDR3 region has 13 residues. Looked up from germline, CDR1 is SGHAT and CDR2 is FQNNGV. Per the authors' pipeline: Amplification from reference gene primers served as the basis for estimated nucleated cell counts. Produced via immunoSEQ multiplex PCR; TCRdb's table is partial and in-frame only. The V and J calls and clone size are taken from that table; D and trimming were inferred from the DNA. The table lists 200,000 to 250,000 clones, about 85% of them singletons. Sequences were obtained from peripheral blood. V is TRBV11-2 and J is TRBJ1-4; TRBD1 is a possible D gene (6 bases). This TCR was sampled from a man in his 70s with acute or convalescent COVID-19. The CDR3 coding sequence is TGTGCCAGCAGCGAACCAGGGGTAGAAAAACTGTTTTTT. Amino acid sequence: CASSEPGVEKLFF.